This entry lists 29 T cell receptor beta chains sequenced from one sample in a study of T cells in Graves' hyperthyroidism and ophthalmopathy (dated by TCRdb to between 2019 and 2020). The library came from multiplex PCR. Sequencing took place on an Illumina HiSeq 2000. The TCR beta CDR3 regions were amplified from the RNA transcripts. A first-round RT-PCR of the TCR CDR3 used the HTBI primer set with the Qiagen OneStep RT-PCR kit. Starting from the raw public reads, TCRdb applied fastp trimming at Q25, assembled clones with MiXCR and retained in-frame beta chains. Each record represents a unique CDR3 protein, reported with the most common genes and DNA among its rows. The sample records roughly 110,000 distinct CDR3 sequences, 15% to 20% of which are singletons. Together, the top ten hold around two fifths of the sample. What was sequenced was blood. The source is a woman aged 50 to 60 with Graves' hyperthyroidism.

This clonotype was detected many times. This sequence joins TRBV24-1 and TRBJ2-2; D possibly uses TRBD1 or TRBD2 (5 bases each). V lost 4 bases to trimming and J lost 0 bases, with 11 bases between them. The CDR3 length is 16 residues. Germline V gene data show CDR1 as KGHDR and CDR2 as SFDVKD. CDR3: CATSDPGTANTGELFF. CDR3 nucleotides: TGTGCCACCAGTGACCCCGGGACCGCGAACACCGGGGAGCTGTTTTTT.

The chain has TRBV15 and TRBJ1-1; TRBD1 might be the D (6 bases). Trimming removed 4 bases at V and 5 bases at J, with 14 bases between. The CDR3 is 14 amino acids. Germline CDR1 reads LNHNV; CDR2 reads YYDKDF (reference sequence). The CDR3 DNA follows: TGTGCCACCAGCACCGTATCAGGGGCTACTGAAGCTTTCTTT. Amino acid sequence: CATSTVSGATEAFF. Filled out from reference TRBV15 and TRBJ1-1, the complete variable domain reads DAMVIQNPRYQVTQFGKPVTLSCSQTLNHNVMYWYQQKSSQAPKLLFHYYDKDFNNEADTPDNFQSRRPNTSFCFLDIRSPGLGDTAMYLCATSTVSGATEAFFGQGTRLTVV.

There are many counts of this clonotype. This chain links TRBV10-3 with TRBJ2-3; no definite D call. The CDR3 has 14 amino acids. The V end lost 2 bases, the J end lost 0 bases, and 6 bases lay between the germline ends. CDR1 ENHRY and CDR2 SYGVKD come from the germline V gene. The CDR3 protein is CAISEGDSTDTQYF. CDR3 coding DNA: TGTGCCATCAGTGAGGGGGATAGCACAGATACGCAGTATTTT.

Of note for this clonotype: Just one base apart from a much larger clone, this may be a read error. The chain links TRBV18 to TRBJ2-4; TRBD1 aligns across 9 bases. Germline-derived CDR1 and CDR2 are KGHSH and LQKENI. The CDR3 loop spans 14 amino acids. Trimming cost V 6 bases and J 8 bases; bases outside gene matches: 8. CDR3 region: CASSQGTGSDIQYF. In nucleotides, the CDR3 is TGTGCCAGCTCTCAAGGGACAGGGTCCGACATTCAGTACTTC.

The sample holds many counts of this clonotype. The V and J genes are TRBV5-6 and TRBJ1-2, with TRBD1 as a possible D gene (5 bases). From germline, CDR1 is SGHDT and CDR2 YYEEEE. This CDR3 spans 15 amino acids. With 1 base removed from V and 4 bases from J, the gap between germline ends came to 14 bases. The CDR3 protein is CASSLRQGSFYGYTF. The DNA of the CDR3 is TGTGCCAGCAGCTTGCGGCAGGGCTCCTTCTATGGCTACACCTTC.

Concerning this clonotype: A much larger clone lies one base from this, so it may be a read error. J is TRBJ2-7 and V is TRBV11-1; tentatively, D is TRBD2 (6 bases). V lost 5 bases, J lost 3 bases, and 8 bases lay in between. This CDR3 has 12 amino acids. CDR1 and CDR2 (germline): SGHAT, FQDESV (reference sequence). CDR3 protein: CASSRLGYEQYF. The CDR3 DNA sequence: TGTGCCAGCAGCCGACTAGGCTACGAGCAGTACTTC.

The table lists this clonotype with a few counts. This chain connects TRBV7-9 to TRBJ2-7; no reliable D call. The CDR3 is 13 amino acids. Deletions cut 4 bases from V and 2 bases from J, with 9 bases between. CDR1 and CDR2 from the germline V gene are SEHNR and FQNEAQ (reference sequence). The CDR3 is CASSSGRAYEQYF. The CDR3 DNA is TGTGCCAGCAGCTCAGGACGCGCCTACGAGCAGTACTTC.

This clonotype appeared many times. The chain combines TRBV28 with TRBJ2-5; possibly TRBD1 or TRBD2 for D (5 bases each). The CDR3 loop spans 13 amino acids. Trimming took off 7 bases at V and 9 bases at J, with 18 bases between the two ends. Per the germline V gene, CDR1 is MDHEN and CDR2 is SYDVKM. DNA for the CDR3: TGTGCCAGCACTCAAGGGACCCCACAGCCCCAGTACTTC. Protein product: CASTQGTPQPQYF.

The sample holds many counts of this clonotype. The chain uses TRBV7-3 and TRBJ1-6; D might be TRBD1 (5 bases). The CDR3 contains 13 residues. V shed 0 bases and J shed 14 bases, with 11 bases lying between them. The germline V gene has CDR1 SGHTA and CDR2 FQGTGA. The CDR3 reads CASSLTRGATLHF. The CDR3 DNA reads TGTGCCAGCAGCTTAACTAGGGGCGCGACCCTCCACTTT.

Ten or more counts support this clonotype. This rearrangement joins TRBV18 to TRBJ1-2; maybe TRBD1 (5 bases). The CDR3 contains 14 residues. Germline V gives CDR1 KGHSH, CDR2 LQKENI. V was cut by 2 bases and J by 6 bases, with 13 bases left in between. This chain's CDR3 is CASSPGGEKDGYTF. CDR3 nucleotides: TGTGCCAGCTCACCAGGAGGGGAAAAGGATGGCTACACCTTC.

The chain uses TRBV20-1 and TRBJ2-1; 10 nucleotides align to TRBD2. V lost 0 bases and J lost 8; bases outside the gene matches: 7. This CDR3 is 15 amino acids long. Germline CDR1 and CDR2: DFQATT and SNEGSKA (reference sequence). In DNA, the CDR3 is TGCAGTGCTAGAGAGGCGGCTAGCGGGAGTGATGAGCAGTTCTTC. Translated: CSAREAASGSDEQFF.

This clonotype was observed at least ten times. V and J are TRBV5-5 and TRBJ1-6, with D possibly TRBD1 on 5 matching bases. The CDR3 extends over 14 amino acids. From germline, CDR1 is SGHKS and CDR2 YYEKEE (reference sequence). The V and J ends lost 2 bases and 9 bases respectively, with 12 bases between them. In DNA, the CDR3 is TGTGCCAGCAGCTTCCCAGGGAACCGTTCACCCCTCCACTTT. Protein sequence: CASSFPGNRSPLHF. Looking up the rest from reference TRBV5-5 and TRBJ1-6 gives the full variable domain: DAGVTQSPTHLIKTRGQQVTLRCSPISGHKSVSWYQQVLGQGPQFIFQYYEKEERGRGNFPDRFSARQFPNYSSELNVNALLLGDSALYLCASSFPGNRSPLHFGNGTRLTVT.

There are many counts of this clonotype. V gene TRBV29-1 combines with J gene TRBJ2-7; TRBD2 matches at 9 bases. This CDR3 comprises 13 residues. V shed 7 bases, J shed 3 bases, and the junction held 7 bases outside the gene matches. Germline CDR1 SQVTM, CDR2 ANQGSEA. This CDR3 reads CSALTSGLYEQYF. CDR3 bases: TGCAGCGCCTTGACTAGCGGTCTCTACGAGCAGTACTTC.

This rearrangement joins TRBV28 to TRBJ1-5, with 8 bases lining up with TRBD1. Trimming removed 3 bases from V and 3 bases from J; junction bases left unmatched: 4. The CDR3 runs 15 residues. Germline V lookup: CDR1 MDHEN, CDR2 SYDVKM. The CDR3 nucleotides are TGTGCCAGCAGTTTGGACAGGGCGATCAATCAGCCCCAGCATTTT. Protein sequence: CASSLDRAINQPQHF. The full variable domain, its missing parts supplied by reference TRBV28 and TRBJ1-5, is DVKVTQSSRYLVKRTGEKVFLECVQDMDHENMFWYRQDPGLGLRLIYFSYDVKMKEKGDIPEGYSVSREKKERFSLILESASTNQTSMYLCASSLDRAINQPQHFGDGTRLSIL.

This clonotype was detected ten times or more. The rearrangement uses TRBV15 and TRBJ2-3, with D tentatively TRBD1 (6 bases). V lost 1 base, J lost 1 base, and 9 bases lay in between. Germline V gene sequence: CDR1 LNHNV, CDR2 YYDKDF (reference sequence). The CDR3 is 15 amino acids. The CDR3 coding sequence is TGTGCCACCAGCAGAGCGGCAGGGGGCACAGATACGCAGTATTTT. This translates into CATSRAAGGTDTQYF.

This clonotype was counted many times. The rearrangement joins TRBV12-3 or TRBV12-4 to TRBJ2-4; D might be TRBD1 (6 bases). CDR3 size: 13 residues. Trimming left V 5 bases short and J 8 bases short, with 13 bases between. In nucleotides, the CDR3 is TGTGCCAGCAGTGCAGGGGCTCGGGACATTCAGTACTTC. The encoded protein is CASSAGARDIQYF.

In its sample, this clonotype was seen many times. The chain is built from TRBV5-1 and TRBJ1-1; D is possibly TRBD1 (6 bases). The V gene lost 4 bases and the J gene lost 2 bases, with 9 bases spanning the gap. The CDR3 is made up of 13 amino acids. Germline V gene sequence: CDR1 SGHRS, CDR2 YFSETQ. The CDR3 bases are TGCGCCAGCAGCGCGGACAGAAACACTGAAGCTTTCTTT. Translating gives CASSADRNTEAFF.

This clonotype was counted ten times or more. This chain joins TRBV20-1 and TRBJ1-1; 7 bases are shared with TRBD1. This CDR3 has 14 amino acids. Germline V gene data show CDR1 as DFQATT and CDR2 as SNEGSKA (reference sequence). The junction had 7 bases not matched to a gene; V was cut back by 2 bases and J by 4 bases. CDR3 DNA sequence: TGCAGTGCTAGAATGGGGCAGGGGGGCACTGAAGCTTTCTTT. The encoded protein is CSARMGQGGTEAFF.

V usage is TRBV12-3 or TRBV12-4 and J usage is TRBJ2-1; possible D gene TRBD2, 7 bases. V was pared by 10 bases and J by 0 bases, with 13 bases between. The CDR3 spans 14 residues. The CDR3 nucleotides read TGTGCCACGGGGGGCGCGAGCTCCTACAATGAGCAGTTCTTC. Translating it yields CATGGASSYNEQFF.

Concerning this clonotype: This may arise from a read error, as a much more abundant clone is one base away. This sequence joins TRBV27 and TRBJ2-2; 7 nucleotides line up with TRBD1. Germline CDR1 and CDR2: MNHEY and SMNVEV (reference sequence). The CDR3 has 18 amino acids. V was clipped by 8 bases and J by 4 bases; unmatched bases: 19. For the CDR3, the DNA is TGTGCCAGCTATGGGAACACACCTAGACAGGGCTTCACCGGGGAGCTGTTTTTT. Amino acids: CASYGNTPRQGFTGELFF.

The chain couples TRBV4-1 to TRBJ2-4; 8 bases align to TRBD1. The CDR3 spans 18 residues. V lost 1 base to trimming and J lost 8 bases; unmatched junction nucleotides: 16. The germline gives CDR1 MGHRA, CDR2 YSYEKL. The CDR3 sequence is CASSQGLSGGAKRYIQYF. The DNA of the CDR3 is TGCGCCAGCAGCCAAGGACTGTCAGGGGGCGCAAAGAGGTACATTCAGTACTTC.

CDR3 sequence reads: CASNAGGAGELFF. CDR3 nucleotides: TGCGCCAGCAACGCGGGGGGGGCCGGGGAGCTGTTTTTT. J is TRBJ2-2 and V is TRBV5-1; 9 nucleotides line up with TRBD2. Germline V gene sequence: CDR1 SGHRS, CDR2 YFSETQ. The trim removed 6 bases at V and 6 bases at J, leaving 3 bases unmatched. This CDR3 has 13 amino acids. The full variable domain, rest sourced from reference TRBV5-1 and TRBJ2-2, is KAGVTQTPRYLIKTRGQQVTLSCSPISGHRSVSWYQQTPGQGLQFLFEYFSETQRNKGNFPGRFSGRQFSNSRSEMNVSTLELGDSALYLCASNAGGAGELFFGEGSRLTVL.

Only a few counts were recorded for this clonotype. The rearrangement links TRBV6-2 or TRBV6-3 to TRBJ1-2; 7 nucleotides line up with TRBD1. The germline CDR1 and CDR2 sequences are MNHEY and SVGEGT. This CDR3 is built from 13 residues. J lost 2 bases, V lost 5 bases, and 2 bases had no gene match. CDR3 DNA sequence: TGTGCCAGCAGTCTGGGACAGAACTATGGCTACACCTTC. Encoded protein: CASSLGQNYGYTF.

At least ten counts were recorded for this clonotype. This sequence joins TRBV20-1 and TRBJ2-1; D call uncertain. There are 15 residues in the CDR3. Germline V gives CDR1 DFQATT, CDR2 SNEGSKA (reference sequence). V was shortened by 0 bases and J by 1 base, with 10 bases between the two germline ends. CDR3 in amino acids: CSARERFRSYNEQFF. The CDR3, as DNA: TGCAGTGCTAGAGAGCGATTTCGGTCCTACAATGAGCAGTTCTTC.

The sample holds many counts of this clonotype. The V call is TRBV11-2, the J call TRBJ2-1; D is undetermined. Between the trimmed V and J ends, which lost 5 bases and 9 bases, there was a span of 11 bases. The CDR3 loop spans 12 amino acids. From germline, CDR1 is SGHAT and CDR2 FQNNGV. Here the CDR3 DNA reads TGTGCCAGCAGCCCACAAGTGAGTGAGCAGTTCTTC. Protein: CASSPQVSEQFF.

This clonotype was found a few times. The J gene is TRBJ1-5, the V gene TRBV19; D remains unclear. This CDR3 is built from 15 residues. Germline CDR1 is LNHDA and CDR2 is SQIVND (reference sequence). V was clipped by 1 base and J by 3 bases, with 10 bases between them. The CDR3 DNA follows: TGTGCCAGTAGTATAGTAGGACCATACAATCAGCCCCAGCATTTT. Amino acids: CASSIVGPYNQPQHF.

This clonotype was counted ten times or more. V gene TRBV16 combines with J gene TRBJ1-3; D is uncertain. The ends were cut back, 4 bases at V and 0 bases at J, with 13 bases in the middle. The CDR3 is made up of 16 amino acids. Germline CDR1 reads KGHSY; CDR2 reads FQNENV. CDR3 bases: TGTGCCAGCAGCCTAGTACCCAGGAGCTCTGGAAACACCATATATTTT. Its protein is CASSLVPRSSGNTIYF.

This clonotype was seen many times. The chain is built from TRBV11-2 and TRBJ2-1; D is possibly TRBD1 (6 bases). CDR1 and CDR2 from the germline V gene are SGHAT and FQNNGV. V dropped 0 bases and J dropped 9 bases, with 12 bases sitting between them. The CDR3 is 14 amino acids. In nucleotides, the CDR3 is TGTGCCAGCAGCTTAGATGGGAGAGGGGGTGAGCAGTTCTTC. Encoded protein: CASSLDGRGGEQFF.

This chain links TRBV5-1 with TRBJ2-2, with D unresolved. CDR3 length: 15 residues. Trimming took off 0 bases at V and 0 bases at J, with 6 bases between the two ends. Germline values: CDR1 SGHRS, CDR2 YFSETQ. The DNA of the CDR3 is TGCGCCAGCAGCTTGGACCAGACGAACACCGGGGAGCTGTTTTTT. Protein product: CASSLDQTNTGELFF.